The 22 T cell receptor beta chains reported below all come from one sample, sequenced in a study of T cells in Graves' hyperthyroidism and ophthalmopathy. Researchers amplified the TCR beta CDR3 regions from RNA transcripts. The HTBI set primed first-round TCR CDR3 RT-PCR. TCRdb re-derived calls from the multiplex PCR reads in MiXCR, one entry per CDR3 protein. The sample lists 500,000 to 650,000 distinct CDR3 sequences, about 15% occurring once. The sequenced material came from blood. These receptors were taken from a woman in her thirties or forties with Graves' hyperthyroidism.

Remarks on this clonotype: Given a much more abundant clone one base away, this may be a read error. V and J are TRBV12-3 or TRBV12-4 and TRBJ2-6; no reliable D call. The CDR3 covers 16 residues. The CDR3 nucleotides are TGTGCCAGCAGTTTAGTCGCAGTCTCTAGGGCCAACGTCCTGACTTTC. Residues: CASSLVAVSRANVLTF.

This chain links TRBV7-3 with TRBJ2-3; 12 nucleotides align to TRBD2. Looked up from germline, CDR1 is SGHTA and CDR2 is FQGTGA. Unmatched junction bases numbered 7, after V lost 6 bases and J lost 6 bases. The CDR3 length is 15 residues. The DNA of the CDR3 is TGTGCCAGCAGATTGACTAGCGGGAGCTGGGATACGCAGTATTTT. This encodes CASRLTSGSWDTQYF.

This clonotype was counted ten times or more. V and J are TRBV3-1 and TRBJ1-1; D unclear. This CDR3 has 12 residues. Per germline, CDR1 LGHDT and CDR2 YNNKEL (reference sequence). The V end lost 0 bases, the J end lost 5 bases, and 4 bases lay between the germline ends. The CDR3 spells CASSQDMTEAFF. CDR3 DNA sequence: TGTGCCAGCAGCCAAGACATGACTGAAGCTTTCTTT.

This clonotype was counted ten times or more. The rearrangement uses TRBV11-3 and TRBJ2-1; TRBD2 might be the D (5 bases). Germline CDR1 SGHNT, CDR2 YENEEA. Trimming took 3 bases from V and 3 from J, leaving 9 bases between them. The CDR3 runs to 14 residues. For the CDR3, the DNA is TGTGCCAGCAGCTTGGCGGACTTCTACAATGAGCAGTTCTTC. It specifies CASSLADFYNEQFF.

The gene calls are TRBV7-2 and TRBJ2-7, with D unclear. Germline CDR1 and CDR2: SGHTA and FQGNSA. The CDR3 length is 13 residues. Trimming cost V 5 bases and J 2 bases, with 10 bases left between them. CDR3 nucleotides: TGTGCCAGCAGCCCCCGTAATCCCTACGAGCAGTACTTC. This translates into CASSPRNPYEQYF. Full variable domain (remainder filled in from reference TRBV7-2 and TRBJ2-7): GAGVSQSPSNKVTEKGKDVELRCDPISGHTALYWYRQSLGQGLEFLIYFQGNSAPDKSGLPSDRFSAERTGGSVSTLTIQRTQQEDSAVYLCASSPRNPYEQYFGPGTRLTVT.

As regards this clonotype: Just one base apart from a much larger clone, this may be a read error. V is TRBV12-3 or TRBV12-4 and J is TRBJ2-3; D not resolved. The CDR3 runs 10 residues. For the CDR3, the DNA is TGTGCCAGCAGTTTTGAGACGCGGTATTTT. Translated: CASSFETRYF.

With regard to this clonotype: Just one base apart from a much larger clone, this may be a read error. The J gene is TRBJ2-7, the V gene TRBV20-1; 7 bases map to TRBD2. The CDR3 is made up of 13 amino acids. Germline V gene sequence: CDR1 DFQATT, CDR2 SNEGSKA (reference sequence). The CDR3 spells CNAKGRASYEQYF. As DNA, the CDR3 is TGCAATGCTAAAGGGAGGGCCTCTTACGAGCAGTACTTC.

The chain has TRBV11-1 and TRBJ2-5, with 8 bases aligning to TRBD1. The length of the CDR3 is 15 residues. In germline, CDR1 is SGHAT, CDR2 FQDESV (reference sequence). V lost 7 bases to trimming and J lost 4 bases; unmatched junction nucleotides: 11. The CDR3 loop is CASTPQGGKGETQYF. CDR3 DNA sequence: TGTGCCAGCACCCCACAGGGGGGCAAGGGAGAGACCCAGTACTTC. The full variable domain, with the rest looked up from reference TRBV11-1 and TRBJ2-5, is EAEVAQSPRYKITEKSQAVAFWCDPISGHATLYWYRQILGQGPELLVQFQDESVVDDSQLPKDRFSAERLKGVDSTLKIQPAELGDSAMYLCASTPQGGKGETQYFGPGTRLLVL.

Ten or more counts support this clonotype. The chain combines TRBV28 with TRBJ1-2; D not certain. Trimming took 2 bases from V and 4 from J, leaving 11 bases between them. The CDR3 covers 14 residues. Germline CDR1 and CDR2: MDHEN and SYDVKM. The CDR3 DNA reads TGTGCCAGCAGTTTAATCGCCCGGCGCTATGGCTACACCTTC. Encoded protein: CASSLIARRYGYTF.

The chain uses TRBV27 and TRBJ2-2; 9 nucleotides line up with TRBD1. Losses at the gene ends were 5 bases for V and 4 bases for J; bases not matched to a gene: 11. The CDR3 contains 17 residues. Germline V CDR1 and CDR2: MNHEY, SMNVEV (reference sequence). The CDR3 DNA follows: TGTGCCAGCAGTACACAGGGGGCGCGGAGAACCACCGGGGAGCTGTTTTTT. Amino acid sequence: CASSTQGARRTTGELFF.

V is TRBV2 and J is TRBJ1-2; 9 positions match TRBD1. V dropped 7 bases and J dropped 8; count of bases not matched to a gene: 8. Germline-derived CDR1 and CDR2 are SNHLY and FYNNEI. CDR3 length: 13 amino acids. The CDR3 sequence is CASNEQGAFGYTF. CDR3 DNA sequence: TGTGCCAGCAACGAACAGGGGGCGTTCGGCTACACCTTC. The full variable domain, with the rest looked up from reference TRBV2 and TRBJ1-2, is EPEVTQTPSHQVTQMGQEVILRCVPISNHLYFYWYRQILGQKVEFLVSFYNNEISEKSEIFDDQFSVERPDGSNFTLKIRSTKLEDSAMYFCASNEQGAFGYTFGSGTRLTVV.

This clonotype was counted many times. This rearrangement joins TRBV6-1 to TRBJ1-1, with 10 bases that match TRBD1. Trimming removed 5 bases from V and 7 bases from J; junction bases left unmatched: 10. The germline gives CDR1 MNHNS, CDR2 SASEGT. The CDR3 sequence is 15 residues long. CDR3 coding DNA: TGTGCCAGCAGTTACCCCACCGGGACAGGGGATGAAGCTTTCTTT. Translation gives CASSYPTGTGDEAFF.

The J gene is TRBJ2-3, the V gene TRBV7-2; TRBD2 aligns across 15 bases. J lost 5 bases, V lost 5 bases, and 11 bases had no gene match. The CDR3 contains 18 residues. Germline V lookup: CDR1 SGHTA, CDR2 FQGNSA. The CDR3 here is CASSAPRTSGRVVDTQYF. The CDR3 DNA follows: TGTGCCAGCAGCGCCCCCCGGACTAGCGGGAGGGTAGTAGATACGCAGTATTTT.

The chain links TRBV9 to TRBJ2-1; TRBD2 matches at 8 bases. The CDR3 consists of 15 residues. Per germline, CDR1 SGDLS and CDR2 YYNGEE. V was pared by 4 bases and J by 4 bases, with 7 bases of the junction left unmatched. The DNA of the CDR3 is TGTGCCAGCAGCCCAGACAGCGGGAGTTACAATGAGCAGTTCTTC. Translated: CASSPDSGSYNEQFF.

The sample holds many counts of this clonotype. The rearrangement joins TRBV5-1 to TRBJ2-1; TRBD2 matches at 7 bases. Germline V gives CDR1 SGHRS, CDR2 YFSETQ. With V trimmed by 2 bases and J by 1 base, 6 bases remained unmatched. The CDR3 runs 16 residues. The DNA of the CDR3 is TGCGCCAGCAGCTTACAGACTAGCATGTCCTACAATGAGCAGTTCTTC. The encoded protein is CASSLQTSMSYNEQFF.

This rearrangement joins TRBV7-6 to TRBJ1-2; TRBD1 matches 9 bases. The CDR3 loop spans 13 amino acids. Germline V CDR1 and CDR2: SGHVS, FNYEAQ. The V segment lost 5 bases and the J segment 6 bases; nucleotides outside the gene matches: 4. The CDR3: CASSRTGGNGYTF. In nucleotides, the CDR3 is TGTGCCAGCAGCCGCACAGGGGGCAATGGCTACACCTTC.

This clonotype showed up many times. The chain joins TRBV20-1 to TRBJ2-7; D possibly corresponds to TRBD2 (6 bases). Germline CDR1 DFQATT, CDR2 SNEGSKA (reference sequence). Between the trimmed V and J ends, which lost 0 bases and 1 base, there was a span of 10 bases. This CDR3 comprises 14 residues. CDR3 protein: CSARDGLASYEQYF. In nucleotides, the CDR3 is TGCAGTGCTAGAGATGGGCTAGCGTCCTACGAGCAGTACTTC.

This clonotype was recorded a few times. This chain links TRBV9 with TRBJ1-1, with D possibly matching TRBD1 (5 bases). The CDR3 has 15 amino acids. Germline CDR1 reads SGDLS; CDR2 reads YYNGEE. V was trimmed by 2 bases and J by 5 bases, leaving 16 bases between them. The CDR3 loop is CASSVNGGISTEAFF. The CDR3 nucleotides are TGTGCCAGCAGCGTTAATGGGGGAATTTCGACTGAAGCTTTCTTT.

This clonotype has at least ten counts. The genes are TRBV5-6 and TRBJ2-1, with D perhaps matching TRBD1 or TRBD2 (5 bases each). Looked up from germline, CDR1 is SGHDT and CDR2 is YYEEEE. The V and J ends lost 0 bases and 4 bases respectively, with 17 bases between them. The CDR3 covers 17 residues. The CDR3 nucleotides are TGTGCCAGCAGCTTGGATATCGGCCAGGGAGTGTACAATGAGCAGTTCTTC. This translates into CASSLDIGQGVYNEQFF.

This clonotype was picked up many times. The chain combines TRBV14 with TRBJ1-1; no definite D call. Looked up from germline, CDR1 is SGHDN and CDR2 is FVKESK. CDR3 size: 13 residues. With 1 base removed from V and 8 bases from J, the gap between germline ends came to 11 bases. The CDR3 DNA reads TGTGCCAGCAGCCAAGTTTACGGCCCAGAAGCTTTCTTT. Amino acid sequence: CASSQVYGPEAFF.

This clonotype has at least ten counts. The CDR3 sequence is CSATQGPYGYTF. The DNA of the CDR3 is TGCAGTGCCACACAGGGGCCCTATGGCTACACCTTC. This chain uses TRBV20-1 with TRBJ1-2, with TRBD1 matching 7 bases. Germline CDR1 DFQATT, CDR2 SNEGSKA (reference sequence). The CDR3 covers 12 residues. Trimming removed 6 bases from V and 4 bases from J; junction bases left unmatched: 5.

A few counts support this clonotype. The chain combines TRBV7-9 with TRBJ2-7; D gene ambiguous. This CDR3 contains 13 residues. V lost 5 bases to trimming and J lost 3 bases, with 11 bases between them. CDR1 is SEHNR, CDR2 FQNEAQ, per germline (reference sequence). The CDR3 protein is CASSQTEFYEQYF. CDR3 DNA: TGTGCCAGCAGCCAAACAGAATTCTACGAGCAGTACTTC.